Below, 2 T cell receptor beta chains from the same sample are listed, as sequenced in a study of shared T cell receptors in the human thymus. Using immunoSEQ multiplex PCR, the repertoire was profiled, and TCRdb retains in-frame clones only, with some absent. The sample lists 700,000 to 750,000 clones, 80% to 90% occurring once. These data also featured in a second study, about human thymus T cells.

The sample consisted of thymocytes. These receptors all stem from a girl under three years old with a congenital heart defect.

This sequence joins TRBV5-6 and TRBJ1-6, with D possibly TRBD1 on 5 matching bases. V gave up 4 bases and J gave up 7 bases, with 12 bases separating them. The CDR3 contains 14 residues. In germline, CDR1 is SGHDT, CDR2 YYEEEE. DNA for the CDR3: TGTGCCAGCAGCCTCAGGGAAACCAATTCACCCCTCCACTTT. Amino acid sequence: CASSLRETNSPLHF.

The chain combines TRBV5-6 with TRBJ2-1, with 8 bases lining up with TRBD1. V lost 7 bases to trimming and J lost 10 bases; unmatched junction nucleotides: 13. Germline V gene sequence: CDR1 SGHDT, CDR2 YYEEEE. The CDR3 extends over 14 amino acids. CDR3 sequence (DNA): TGTGCCAGCCGCAGACAGGGGAGTCTCTGGGAGCAGTTCTTC. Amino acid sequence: CASRRQGSLWEQFF.